This T cell receptor beta chain was found in a study of lymphopenia after photon versus proton radiotherapy. In the case of this clone: The antigen is not known.

Study conclusions and caveats: Photon-treated patients lost naive T cells and TCR diversity; proton-treated stayed stable.

Data came from immunoSEQ multiplex PCR; TCRdb stores just in-frame clones and leaves some out. The repertoire holds 150,000 to 200,000 clones, with around 85% as singletons. The CDR3 is 15 amino acids. The V segment lost 4 bases and the J segment 10 bases; nucleotides outside the gene matches: 7. CDR1 is KGHSH and CDR2 is LQKENI in the germline V gene. This clonotype was obtained from a man between 50 and 59 years old with gastric cancer. This chain connects TRBV18 to TRBJ2-1; TRBD2 aligns across 13 bases. The sequencing here drew on peripheral blood, taken from a patient treated with photon-based radiotherapy. The CDR3 sequence is CASSLPGLAGKEQFF. The CDR3 DNA reads TGTGCCAGCTCACTGCCGGGACTAGCGGGAAAAGAGCAGTTCTTC.